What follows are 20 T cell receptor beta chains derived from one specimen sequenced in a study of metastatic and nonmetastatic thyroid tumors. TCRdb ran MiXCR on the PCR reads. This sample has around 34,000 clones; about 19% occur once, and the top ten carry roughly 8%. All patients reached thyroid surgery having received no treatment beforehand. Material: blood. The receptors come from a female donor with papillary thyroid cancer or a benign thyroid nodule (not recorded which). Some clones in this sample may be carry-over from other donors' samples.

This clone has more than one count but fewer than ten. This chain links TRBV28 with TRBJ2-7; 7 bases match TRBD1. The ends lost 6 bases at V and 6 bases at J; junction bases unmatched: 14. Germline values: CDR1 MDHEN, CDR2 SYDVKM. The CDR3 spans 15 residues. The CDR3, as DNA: TGTGCCAGCAGACCCAACAGGGGAGTGAAGGGCGAGCAGTACTTC. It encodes CASRPNRGVKGEQYF.

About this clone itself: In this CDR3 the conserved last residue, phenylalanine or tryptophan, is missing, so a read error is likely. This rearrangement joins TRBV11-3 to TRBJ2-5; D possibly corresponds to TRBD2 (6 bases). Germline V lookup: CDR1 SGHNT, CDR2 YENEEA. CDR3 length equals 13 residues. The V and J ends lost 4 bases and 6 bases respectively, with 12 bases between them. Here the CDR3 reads CASSSTGEQTQYV. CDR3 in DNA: TGTGCCAGCAGCTCGACGGGAGAACAGACCCAGTACGTC.

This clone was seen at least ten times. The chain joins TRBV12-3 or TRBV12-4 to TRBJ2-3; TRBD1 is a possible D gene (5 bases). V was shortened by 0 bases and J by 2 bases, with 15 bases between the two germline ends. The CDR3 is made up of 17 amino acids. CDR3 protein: CASSLARVGVATDTQYF. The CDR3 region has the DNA TGTGCCAGCAGTTTAGCGCGAGTAGGGGTAGCCACAGATACGCAGTATTTT.

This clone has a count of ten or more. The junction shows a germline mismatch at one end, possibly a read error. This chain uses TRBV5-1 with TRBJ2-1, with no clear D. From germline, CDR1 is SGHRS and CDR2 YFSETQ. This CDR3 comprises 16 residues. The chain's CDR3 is CASSLDGRMGYNEQLF. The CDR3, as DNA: TGCGCCAGCAGCTTGGACGGACGCATGGGTTACAATGAGCAGCTCTTC.

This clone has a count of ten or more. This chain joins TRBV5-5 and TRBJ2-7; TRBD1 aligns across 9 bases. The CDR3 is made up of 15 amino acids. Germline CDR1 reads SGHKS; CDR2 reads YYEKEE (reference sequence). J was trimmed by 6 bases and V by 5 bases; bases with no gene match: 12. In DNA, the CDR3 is TGTGCCAGCAGTTCCTGGACAGGGGTTTCTGGCGAGCAGTACTTC. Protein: CASSSWTGVSGEQYF.

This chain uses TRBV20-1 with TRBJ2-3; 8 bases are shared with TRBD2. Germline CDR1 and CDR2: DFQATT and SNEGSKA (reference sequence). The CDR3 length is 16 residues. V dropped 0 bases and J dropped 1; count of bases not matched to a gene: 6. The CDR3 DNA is TGCAGTGCTAGAGATCTCCGAGCGGGAGGCACAGATACGCAGTATTTT. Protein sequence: CSARDLRAGGTDTQYF.

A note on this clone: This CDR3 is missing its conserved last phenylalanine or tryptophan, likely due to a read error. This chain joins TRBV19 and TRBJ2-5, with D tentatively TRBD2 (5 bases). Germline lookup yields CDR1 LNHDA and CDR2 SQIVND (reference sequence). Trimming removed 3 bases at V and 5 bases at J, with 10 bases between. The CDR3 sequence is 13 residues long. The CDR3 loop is CASSIRGVETQYV. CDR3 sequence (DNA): TGTGCCAGTAGTATCCGGGGAGTGGAGACCCAGTACGTC.

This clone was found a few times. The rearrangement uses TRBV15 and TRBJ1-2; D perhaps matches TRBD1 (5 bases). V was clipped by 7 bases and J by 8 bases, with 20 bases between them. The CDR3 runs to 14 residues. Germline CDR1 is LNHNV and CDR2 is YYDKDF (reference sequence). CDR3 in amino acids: CATILGRTGVGYTF. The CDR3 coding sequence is TGTGCCACCATCTTGGGCCGGACGGGGGTAGGCTACACCTTC.

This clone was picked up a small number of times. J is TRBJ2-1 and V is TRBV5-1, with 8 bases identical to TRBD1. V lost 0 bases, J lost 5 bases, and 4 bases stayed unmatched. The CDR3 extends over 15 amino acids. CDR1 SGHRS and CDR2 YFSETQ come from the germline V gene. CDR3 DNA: TGCGCCAGCAGCTTGGCGGACAGGGACCACAATGAGCAGTTCTTC. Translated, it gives CASSLADRDHNEQFF.

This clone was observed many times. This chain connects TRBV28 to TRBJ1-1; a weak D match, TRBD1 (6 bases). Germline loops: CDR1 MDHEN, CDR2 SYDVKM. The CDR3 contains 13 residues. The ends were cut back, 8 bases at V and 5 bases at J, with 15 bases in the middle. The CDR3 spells CASLNRAPTEAFF. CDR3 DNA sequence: TGTGCCAGCCTTAACAGGGCCCCTACTGAAGCTTTCTTT.

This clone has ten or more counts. DNA of the CDR3: TGCGCCAGCAGCCCCGGACTAGTTGGTACAGATACGCAGTATTTT. Translation: CASSPGLVGTDTQYF. This chain links TRBV5-1 with TRBJ2-3, with 7 bases that match TRBD2. Per germline, CDR1 SGHRS and CDR2 YFSETQ. V lost 4 bases and J lost 3; bases outside the gene matches: 8. The CDR3 runs to 15 residues.

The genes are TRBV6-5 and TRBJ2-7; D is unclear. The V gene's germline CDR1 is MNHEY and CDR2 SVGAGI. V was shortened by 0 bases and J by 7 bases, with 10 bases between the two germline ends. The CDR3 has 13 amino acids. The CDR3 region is CASSYSAVGEQYF. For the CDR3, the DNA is TGTGCCAGCAGTTACTCTGCGGTGGGTGAGCAGTACTTC.

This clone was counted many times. The chain's CDR3 is CATSRLAAGEQFF. The CDR3 DNA sequence: TGTGCCACCTCCCGACTAGCGGCAGGTGAGCAGTTCTTC. The chain carries TRBV15 and TRBJ2-1, with 9 bases fitting TRBD2. J lost 9 bases, V lost 8 bases, and 8 bases had no gene match. The CDR3 contains 13 residues. The germline gives CDR1 LNHNV, CDR2 YYDKDF (reference sequence).

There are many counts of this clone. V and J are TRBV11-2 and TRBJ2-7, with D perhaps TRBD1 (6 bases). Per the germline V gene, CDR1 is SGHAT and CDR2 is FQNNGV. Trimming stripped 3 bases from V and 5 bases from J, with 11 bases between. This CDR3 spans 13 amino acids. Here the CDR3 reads CASSFAGENEQYF. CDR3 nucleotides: TGTGCCAGCAGCTTTGCAGGGGAGAACGAGCAGTACTTC.

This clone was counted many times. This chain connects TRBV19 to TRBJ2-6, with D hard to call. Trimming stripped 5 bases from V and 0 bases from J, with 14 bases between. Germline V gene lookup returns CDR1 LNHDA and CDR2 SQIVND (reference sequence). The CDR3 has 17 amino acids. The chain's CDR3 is CASSSEDSTSGANVLTF. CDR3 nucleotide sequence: TGTGCCAGTAGTTCCGAAGACTCGACCTCTGGGGCCAACGTCCTGACTTTC.

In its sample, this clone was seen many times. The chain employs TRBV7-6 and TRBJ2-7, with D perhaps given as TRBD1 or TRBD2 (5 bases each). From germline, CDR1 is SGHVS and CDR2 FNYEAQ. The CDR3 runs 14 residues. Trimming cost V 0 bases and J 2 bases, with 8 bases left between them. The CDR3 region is CASSLAVGAYEQYF. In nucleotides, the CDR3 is TGTGCCAGCAGCTTAGCGGTGGGGGCCTACGAGCAGTACTTC.

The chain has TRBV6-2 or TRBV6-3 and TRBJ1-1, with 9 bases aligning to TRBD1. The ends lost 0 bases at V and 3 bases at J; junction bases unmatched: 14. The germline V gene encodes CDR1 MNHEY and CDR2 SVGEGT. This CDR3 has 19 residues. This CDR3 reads CASSYSISGTGSEDTEAFF. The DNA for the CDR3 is TGTGCCAGCAGTTACTCGATATCGGGGACAGGGAGTGAGGACACTGAAGCTTTCTTT.

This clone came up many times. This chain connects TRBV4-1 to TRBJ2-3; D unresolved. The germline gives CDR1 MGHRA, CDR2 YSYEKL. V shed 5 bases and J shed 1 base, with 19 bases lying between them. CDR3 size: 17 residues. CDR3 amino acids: CASSARLKWPGTDTQYF. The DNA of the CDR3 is TGCGCCAGCAGCGCACGTCTTAAGTGGCCAGGCACAGATACGCAGTATTTT.

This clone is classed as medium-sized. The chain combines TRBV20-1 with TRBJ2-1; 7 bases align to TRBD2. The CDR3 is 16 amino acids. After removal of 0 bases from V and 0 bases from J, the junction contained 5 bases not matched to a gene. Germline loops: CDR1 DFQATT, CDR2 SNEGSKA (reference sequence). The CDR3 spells CSAREVGGSSYNEQFF. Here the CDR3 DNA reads TGCAGTGCTAGAGAGGTCGGCGGGAGCTCCTACAATGAGCAGTTCTTC.

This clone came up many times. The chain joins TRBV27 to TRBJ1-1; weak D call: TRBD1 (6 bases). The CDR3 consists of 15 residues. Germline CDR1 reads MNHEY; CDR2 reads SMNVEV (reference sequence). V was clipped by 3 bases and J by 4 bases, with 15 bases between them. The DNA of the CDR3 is TGTGCCAGCAGTTTTTCGGAAGTAGGGGGCACTGAAGCTTTCTTT. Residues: CASSFSEVGGTEAFF.